The subject of this entry is one T cell receptor beta chain. Antigen: not known. This CDR3 is also generated by other DNA sequences in the sample. Assay: immunoSEQ multiplex PCR; the TCRdb copy retains only in-frame clones and omits some. The repertoire consists of about 260,000 clones, with roughly 93% occurring once and the leading ten covering less than 0.65%. The source of the sample is a study of T cell responses to AZD1222 COVID-19 vaccine. The germline gives CDR1 SGHDT, CDR2 YYEEEE. The CDR3 extends over 12 amino acids. Trimming pared 2 bases from V and 7 bases from J, leaving 7 bases between. Whole-study results and caveats: Clonal diversity was possibly underestimated, and white British individuals and females predominated among donors. Regions 160-218 and 743-854 dominated among vaccine-associated CD4 TCRs spanning spike.

The specimen was peripheral blood, collected on day 0 of AZD1222 vaccination. The clonotype comes from an adult in good health. The chain combines TRBV5-6 with TRBJ2-1; no firm D call. The CDR3 protein is CASSLGGNEQFF. DNA for the CDR3: TGTGCCAGCAGCTTAGGTGGAAATGAGCAGTTCTTC.